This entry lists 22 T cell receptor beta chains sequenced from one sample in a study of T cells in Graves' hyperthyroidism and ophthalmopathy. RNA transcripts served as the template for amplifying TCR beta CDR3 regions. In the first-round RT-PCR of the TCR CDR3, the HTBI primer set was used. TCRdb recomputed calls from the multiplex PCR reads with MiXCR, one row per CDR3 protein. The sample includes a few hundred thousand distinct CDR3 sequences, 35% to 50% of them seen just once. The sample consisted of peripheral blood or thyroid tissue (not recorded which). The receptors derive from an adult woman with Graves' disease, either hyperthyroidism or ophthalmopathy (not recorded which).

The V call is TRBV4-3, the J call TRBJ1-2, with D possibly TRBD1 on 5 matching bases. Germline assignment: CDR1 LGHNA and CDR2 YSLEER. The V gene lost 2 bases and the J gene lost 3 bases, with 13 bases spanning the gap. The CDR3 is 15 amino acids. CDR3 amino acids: CASSQIRTPDYGYTF. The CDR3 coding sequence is TGCGCCAGCAGCCAAATCAGGACACCGGACTATGGCTACACCTTC.

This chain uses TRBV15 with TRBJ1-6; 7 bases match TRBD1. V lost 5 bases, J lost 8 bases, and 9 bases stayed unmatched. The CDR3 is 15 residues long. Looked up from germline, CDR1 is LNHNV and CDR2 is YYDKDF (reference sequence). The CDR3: CATSVTGARYSPLHF. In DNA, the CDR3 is TGTGCCACCAGCGTTACAGGGGCCCGGTATTCACCCCTCCACTTT. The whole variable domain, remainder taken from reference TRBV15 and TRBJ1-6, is DAMVIQNPRYQVTQFGKPVTLSCSQTLNHNVMYWYQQKSSQAPKLLFHYYDKDFNNEADTPDNFQSRRPNTSFCFLDIRSPGLGDTAMYLCATSVTGARYSPLHFGNGTRLTVT.

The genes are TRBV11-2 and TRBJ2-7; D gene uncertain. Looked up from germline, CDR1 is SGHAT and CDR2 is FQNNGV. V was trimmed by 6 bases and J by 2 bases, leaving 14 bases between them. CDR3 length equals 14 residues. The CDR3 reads CASSFRTGTYEQYF. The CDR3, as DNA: TGTGCCAGCAGTTTTAGAACTGGGACCTACGAGCAGTACTTC. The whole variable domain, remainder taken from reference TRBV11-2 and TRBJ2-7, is EAGVAQSPRYKIIEKRQSVAFWCNPISGHATLYWYQQILGQGPKLLIQFQNNGVVDDSQLPKDRFSAERLKGVDSTLKIQPAKLEDSAVYLCASSFRTGTYEQYFGPGTRLTVT.

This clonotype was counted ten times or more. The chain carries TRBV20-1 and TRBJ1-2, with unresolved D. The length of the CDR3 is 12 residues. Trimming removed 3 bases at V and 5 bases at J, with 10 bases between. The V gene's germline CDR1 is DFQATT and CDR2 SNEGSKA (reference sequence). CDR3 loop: CSASNRDYGYTF. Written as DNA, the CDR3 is TGCAGTGCTAGCAATCGTGATTATGGCTACACCTTC.

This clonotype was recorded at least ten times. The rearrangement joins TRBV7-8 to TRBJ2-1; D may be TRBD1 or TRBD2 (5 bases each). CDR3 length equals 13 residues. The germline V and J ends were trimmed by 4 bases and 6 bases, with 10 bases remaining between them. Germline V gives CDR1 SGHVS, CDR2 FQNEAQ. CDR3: CASSSGPLNEQFF. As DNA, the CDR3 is TGTGCCAGCAGCTCGGGACCCCTCAATGAGCAGTTCTTC.

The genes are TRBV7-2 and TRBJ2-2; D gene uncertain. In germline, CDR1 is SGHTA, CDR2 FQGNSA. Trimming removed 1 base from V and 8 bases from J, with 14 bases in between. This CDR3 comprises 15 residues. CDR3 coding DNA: TGTGCCAGCAGCTTAGGAAGTGGGCCCAATGGGGAGCTGTTTTTT. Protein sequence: CASSLGSGPNGELFF.

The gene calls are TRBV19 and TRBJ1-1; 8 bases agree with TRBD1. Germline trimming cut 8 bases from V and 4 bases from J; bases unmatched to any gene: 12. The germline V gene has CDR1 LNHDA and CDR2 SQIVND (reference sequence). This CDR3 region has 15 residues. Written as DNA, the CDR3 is TGTGCCAGTGAAGACAGGGGACATGGTGGCACTGAAGCTTTCTTT. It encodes CASEDRGHGGTEAFF.

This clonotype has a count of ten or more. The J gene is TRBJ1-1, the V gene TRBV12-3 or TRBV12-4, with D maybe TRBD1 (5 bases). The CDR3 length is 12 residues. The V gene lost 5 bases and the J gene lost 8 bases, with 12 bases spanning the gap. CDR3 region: CASSPGTSEAFF. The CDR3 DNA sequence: TGTGCCAGCAGTCCAGGGACGTCCGAAGCTTTCTTT.

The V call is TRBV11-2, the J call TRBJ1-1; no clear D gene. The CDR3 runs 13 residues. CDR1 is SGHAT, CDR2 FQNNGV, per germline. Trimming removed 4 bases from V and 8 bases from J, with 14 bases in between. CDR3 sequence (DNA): TGTGCCAGCAGCTCGCTGGGAAACCGCGAAGCTTTCTTT. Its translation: CASSSLGNREAFF. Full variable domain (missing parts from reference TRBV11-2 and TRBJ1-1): EAGVAQSPRYKIIEKRQSVAFWCNPISGHATLYWYQQILGQGPKLLIQFQNNGVVDDSQLPKDRFSAERLKGVDSTLKIQPAKLEDSAVYLCASSSLGNREAFFGQGTRLTVV.

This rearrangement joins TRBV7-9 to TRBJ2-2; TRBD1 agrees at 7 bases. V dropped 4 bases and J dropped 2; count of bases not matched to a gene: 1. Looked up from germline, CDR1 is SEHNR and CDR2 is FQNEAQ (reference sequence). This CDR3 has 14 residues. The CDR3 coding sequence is TGTGCCAGCAGCTGGGACAGAAACACCGGGGAGCTGTTTTTT. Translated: CASSWDRNTGELFF.

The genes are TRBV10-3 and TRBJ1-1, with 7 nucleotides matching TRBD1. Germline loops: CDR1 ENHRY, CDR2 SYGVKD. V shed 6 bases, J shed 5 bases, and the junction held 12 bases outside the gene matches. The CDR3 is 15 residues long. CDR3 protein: CAIRSWTGKVTEAFF. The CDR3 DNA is TGTGCCATCAGGAGTTGGACAGGAAAAGTGACTGAAGCTTTCTTT.

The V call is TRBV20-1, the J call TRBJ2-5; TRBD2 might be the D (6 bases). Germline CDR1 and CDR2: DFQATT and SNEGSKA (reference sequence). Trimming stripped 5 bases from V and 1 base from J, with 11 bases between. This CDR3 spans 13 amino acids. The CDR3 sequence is CSAPRDSQETQYF. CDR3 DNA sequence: TGCAGTGCTCCCCGGGACTCCCAAGAGACCCAGTACTTC.

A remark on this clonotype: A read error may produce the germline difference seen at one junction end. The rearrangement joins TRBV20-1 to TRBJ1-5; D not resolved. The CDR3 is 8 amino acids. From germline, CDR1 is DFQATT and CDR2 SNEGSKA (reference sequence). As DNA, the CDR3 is TGCAGTGCTGTACCCCCGGGTTTT. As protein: CSAVPPGF.

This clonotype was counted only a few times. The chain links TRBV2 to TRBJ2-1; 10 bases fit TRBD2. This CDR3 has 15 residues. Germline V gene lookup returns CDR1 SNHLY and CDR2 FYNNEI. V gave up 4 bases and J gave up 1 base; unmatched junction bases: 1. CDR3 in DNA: TGTGCCAGCAGTGTAGCGGGAGGATCCTACAATGAGCAGTTCTTC. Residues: CASSVAGGSYNEQFF.

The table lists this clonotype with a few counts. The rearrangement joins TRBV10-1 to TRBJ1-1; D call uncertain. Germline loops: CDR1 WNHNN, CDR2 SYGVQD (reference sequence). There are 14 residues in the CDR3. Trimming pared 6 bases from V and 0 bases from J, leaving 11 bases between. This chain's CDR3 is CASSVDQMNTEAFF. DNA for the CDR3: TGCGCCAGCAGCGTGGATCAGATGAACACTGAAGCTTTCTTT.

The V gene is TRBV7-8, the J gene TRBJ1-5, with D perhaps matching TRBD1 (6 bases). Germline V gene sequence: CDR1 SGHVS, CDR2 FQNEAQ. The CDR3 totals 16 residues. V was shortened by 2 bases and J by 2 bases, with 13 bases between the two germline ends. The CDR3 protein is CASSLLGGRGNQPQHF. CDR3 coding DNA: TGTGCCAGCAGCTTATTGGGGGGGCGAGGCAATCAGCCCCAGCATTTT.

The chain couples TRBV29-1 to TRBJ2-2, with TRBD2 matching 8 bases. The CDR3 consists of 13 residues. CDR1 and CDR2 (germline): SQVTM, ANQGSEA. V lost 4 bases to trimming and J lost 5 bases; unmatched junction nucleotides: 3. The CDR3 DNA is TGCAGCGTTGTCGCGGGGGGTACCGGGGAGCTGTTTTTT. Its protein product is CSVVAGGTGELFF.

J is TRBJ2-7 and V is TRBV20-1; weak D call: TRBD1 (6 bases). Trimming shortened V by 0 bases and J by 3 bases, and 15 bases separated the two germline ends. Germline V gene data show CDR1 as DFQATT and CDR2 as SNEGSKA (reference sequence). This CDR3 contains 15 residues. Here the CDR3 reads CSARDFNRAVYEQYF. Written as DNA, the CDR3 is TGCAGTGCTAGAGATTTTAACAGGGCCGTCTACGAGCAGTACTTC.

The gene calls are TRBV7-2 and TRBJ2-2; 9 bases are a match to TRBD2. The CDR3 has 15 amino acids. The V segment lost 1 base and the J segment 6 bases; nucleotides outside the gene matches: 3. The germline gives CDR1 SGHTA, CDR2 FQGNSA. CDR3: CASSLGGRAAGELFF. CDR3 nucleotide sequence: TGTGCCAGCAGCTTAGGCGGGAGGGCCGCCGGGGAGCTGTTTTTT.

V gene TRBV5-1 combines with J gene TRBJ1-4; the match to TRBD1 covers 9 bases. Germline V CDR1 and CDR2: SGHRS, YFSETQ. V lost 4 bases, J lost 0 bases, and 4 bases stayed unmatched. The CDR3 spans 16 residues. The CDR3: CASSHGQGTTNEKLFF. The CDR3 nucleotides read TGCGCCAGCAGCCACGGACAGGGGACAACTAATGAAAAACTGTTTTTT.

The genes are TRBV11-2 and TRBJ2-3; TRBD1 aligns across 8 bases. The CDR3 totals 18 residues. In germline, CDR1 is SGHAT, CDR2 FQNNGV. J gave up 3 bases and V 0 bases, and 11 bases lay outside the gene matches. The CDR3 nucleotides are TGTGCCAGCAGCTTAGATCCCGCAGGGGGCCGCGATACAGATACGCAGTATTTT. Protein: CASSLDPAGGRDTDTQYF.

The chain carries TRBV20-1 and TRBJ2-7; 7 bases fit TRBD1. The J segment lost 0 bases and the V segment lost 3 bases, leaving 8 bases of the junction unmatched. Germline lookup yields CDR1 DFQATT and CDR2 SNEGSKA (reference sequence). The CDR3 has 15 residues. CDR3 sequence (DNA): TGCAGTGCTAGGGGGGACAGCCGGAGCTCCTACGAGCAGTACTTC. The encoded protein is CSARGDSRSSYEQYF.